The clone carrying this T cell receptor (beta chain) has only a few counts. Germline V gene sequence: CDR1 MNHNY, CDR2 SVGAGI (reference sequence). V was shortened by 5 bases and J by 0 bases, with 16 bases between the two germline ends. The CDR3 covers 16 residues. PCR involved 60 Vbeta and 13 Jbeta primers. The table came from immunoSEQ multiplex PCR; TCRdb's copy has only in-frame clones and leaves some out. The data contain 140,000 to 150,000 clones, about 81% of them singletons. The data belong to a study of cytomegalovirus exposure and HLA in healthy donors. The chain links TRBV6-6 to TRBJ1-1; D perhaps matches TRBD1 (6 bases). The specimen was PBMCs. This sequence was found in a young man in good health and CMV-seronegative. This chain's CDR3 is CASSTRGFPMNTEAFF. CDR3 DNA: TGTGCCAGCAGTACCAGGGGTTTTCCCATGAACACTGAAGCTTTCTTT.